The TCR beta chain described here comes from a study of shared clonotypes between healthy human individuals. Repertoires were generated with immunoSEQ multiplex PCR, while TCRdb's copy carries only in-frame clones and drops some. The sample records 470,000 or so clones, around 85% being singletons. The CDR3 has 17 amino acids. The V and J ends lost 5 bases and 4 bases, in that order; junction bases with no gene match: 17. Germline V lookup: CDR1 SGHAT, CDR2 FQNNGV. The sample holds one count of this clone. The rearrangement uses TRBV11-2 and TRBJ2-7; 7 bases map to TRBD2. The specimen sequenced was PBMCs. The source of this sequence is a woman aged 40 to 49 in good health. Some clones in this sample may be carry-over from other donors' samples. CDR3 loop: CASSLRVGGRADYEQYF. CDR3 in DNA: TGTGCCAGCAGCCTCCGAGTGGGAGGGAGGGCCGATTACGAGCAGTACTTC.